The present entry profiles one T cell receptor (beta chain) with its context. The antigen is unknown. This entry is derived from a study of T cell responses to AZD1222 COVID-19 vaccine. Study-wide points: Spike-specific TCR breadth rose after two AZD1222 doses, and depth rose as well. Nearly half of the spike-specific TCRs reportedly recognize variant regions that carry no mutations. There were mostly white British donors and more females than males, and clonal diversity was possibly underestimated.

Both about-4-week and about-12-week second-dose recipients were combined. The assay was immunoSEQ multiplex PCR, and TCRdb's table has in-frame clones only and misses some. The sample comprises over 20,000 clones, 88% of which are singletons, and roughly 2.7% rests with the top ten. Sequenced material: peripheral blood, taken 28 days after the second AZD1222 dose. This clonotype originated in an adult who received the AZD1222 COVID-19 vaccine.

The CDR3 loop reads CASHPITWSNTIYF. DNA of the CDR3: TGTGCCAGCCACCCCATTACTTGGTCGAACACCATATATTTT. The rearrangement links TRBV18 to TRBJ1-3; D unresolved. With 8 bases removed from V and 7 bases from J, the gap between germline ends came to 18 bases. Germline V gives CDR1 KGHSH, CDR2 LQKENI. This CDR3 contains 14 residues.